This T cell receptor beta chain was profiled in a study of PD-1 blockade in classical Hodgkin lymphoma. CDR1 is LGHNA, CDR2 YNFKEQ, per germline. Trimming stripped 0 bases from V and 9 bases from J, with 12 bases between. CDR3 size: 15 residues. All the patients suffered relapse after autologous stem cell transplantation, and brentuximab vedotin exposure differed. Patients' outcomes at their best amounted to complete response, partial response or progressive disease. This table comes from immunoSEQ multiplex PCR, and its TCRdb copy is limited to in-frame clones, with some not included. In the table there are 100,000 or so clones, roughly 91% of which are singletons. Notes on the study in general: Diversity in CD4+ TCRs, unlike that measured in CD8+ TCRs, had risen significantly by C4D1. Newly diagnosed patients were reported to start with lower TCR diversity than healthy donors. It was among complete responders that baseline diversity resembled that of newly diagnosed patients.

As for this clone: Its antigen is unidentified.

The material was peripheral blood mononuclear cells (PBMCs), obtained before the second cycle of nivolumab. This sequence originates from a human donor with classical Hodgkin lymphoma. The V and J genes are TRBV4-2 and TRBJ1-6; D not certain. The CDR3 region is CASSQDRVHTSPLHF. The CDR3 DNA follows: TGTGCCAGCAGCCAAGATCGGGTCCATACTTCACCCCTCCACTTT.